This T cell receptor (beta chain) was profiled in a study of cytomegalovirus exposure and HLA in healthy donors. Findings and caveats of the study: Reported results showed that the classifier diagnosed cytomegalovirus status with high specificity and sensitivity. Specific recognition of CMV antigens was confirmed in vitro for a few chains (all CMV-associated).

Remarks on this clone: What it binds is unknown.

The study drew the donors from its approximately 110-subject validation cohort, separate from the approximately 700-subject first cohort. Sequencing was performed with immunoSEQ multiplex PCR; in TCRdb, only in-frame clones are kept and a portion is missing. The table includes 150,000 or so clones, 87% detected once. Germline trimming cut 6 bases from V and 4 bases from J; bases unmatched to any gene: 11. The CDR3 has 15 residues. Per the germline V gene, CDR1 is KGHSH and CDR2 is LQKENI. The gene calls are TRBV18 and TRBJ1-2; 7 positions agree with TRBD1. The sequencing input was PBMCs. The clonotype was recovered from a woman aged 25-40 years in good health and CMV-seronegative. CDR3 sequence reads: CASSFGQDGSYGYTF. CDR3 DNA: TGTGCCAGCTCCTTCGGACAGGACGGATCCTATGGCTACACCTTC. Filled out from reference TRBV18 and TRBJ1-2, the complete variable domain reads NAGVMQNPRHLVRRRGQEARLRCSPMKGHSHVYWYRQLPEEGLKFMVYLQKENIIDESGMPKERFSAEFPKEGPSILRIQQVVRGDSAAYFCASSFGQDGSYGYTFGSGTRLTVV.